This TCR beta chain came from a study of blood T cell repertoires in COVID-19. Study summary: Sources were T cells, B-cell-depleted T cells, or PBMCs; the material itself was cDNA or gDNA.

Ages ranged from about 18 to 90 years, with residence in around 24 US areas. This CDR3 has 15 amino acids. Germline CDR1 SGHRS, CDR2 YFSETQ. V was clipped by 7 bases and J by 0 bases, with 14 bases between them. Methods used by the authors: Quantification of nucleated cells was approximated via reference gene primer amplification. Sequencing was performed with immunoSEQ multiplex PCR; in TCRdb, only in-frame clones are kept and a portion is missing. V, J and clone size are those of that table, while D and trimming were read from the DNA. The sample consists of 150,000 or so clones, around 80% of them appearing once.

This chain joins TRBV5-1 and TRBJ2-1; no clear D gene. This TCR was sampled from a woman between 50 and 59 years old in a cohort exposed to, infected with or recovered from COVID-19 (not recorded which). The specimen was PBMCs or T cells enriched from blood (not recorded which). CDR3 sequence: CASGVLDSSYNEQFF. CDR3 bases: TGCGCCAGCGGAGTACTTGATAGCTCCTACAATGAGCAGTTCTTC.